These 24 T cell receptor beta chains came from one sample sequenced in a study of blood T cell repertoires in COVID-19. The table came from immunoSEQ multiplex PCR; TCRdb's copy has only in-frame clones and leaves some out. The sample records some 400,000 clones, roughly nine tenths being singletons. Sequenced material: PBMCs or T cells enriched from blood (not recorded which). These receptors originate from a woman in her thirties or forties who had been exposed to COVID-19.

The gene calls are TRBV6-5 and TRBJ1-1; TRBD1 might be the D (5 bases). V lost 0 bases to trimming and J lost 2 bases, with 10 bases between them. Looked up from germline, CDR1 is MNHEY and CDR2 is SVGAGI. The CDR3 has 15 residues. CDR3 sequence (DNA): TGTGCCAGCAGTTACTCGACAGAGAGAAACACTGAAGCTTTCTTT. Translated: CASSYSTERNTEAFF.

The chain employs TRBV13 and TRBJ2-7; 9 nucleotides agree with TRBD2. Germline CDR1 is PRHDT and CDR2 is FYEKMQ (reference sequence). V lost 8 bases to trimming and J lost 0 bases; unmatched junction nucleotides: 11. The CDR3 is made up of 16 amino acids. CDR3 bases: TGTGCCAGCTCGGCTAGCGGGGAAGTCAGCTCCTACGAGCAGTACTTC. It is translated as CASSASGEVSSYEQYF.

CDR3 DNA sequence: TGTGCCAGCAGCCAACTTCGCCGGGACAGGGAACACAATGAGCAGTTCTTC. This gives the protein CASSQLRRDREHNEQFF. The chain recombines TRBV14 with TRBJ2-1; TRBD1 matches at 9 bases. Looked up from germline, CDR1 is SGHDN and CDR2 is FVKESK. The CDR3 is 17 residues long. V lost 2 bases and J lost 5; bases outside the gene matches: 10.

Here the CDR3 reads CASKPGQGGNYGYTF. The CDR3 region has the DNA TGTGCCAGCAAACCGGGACAGGGGGGGAACTATGGCTACACCTTC. The chain recombines TRBV11-2 with TRBJ1-2, with TRBD1 matching over 11 bases. V shed 7 bases, J shed 2 bases, and the junction held 6 bases outside the gene matches. The CDR3 consists of 15 residues. Germline V gene sequence: CDR1 SGHAT, CDR2 FQNNGV.

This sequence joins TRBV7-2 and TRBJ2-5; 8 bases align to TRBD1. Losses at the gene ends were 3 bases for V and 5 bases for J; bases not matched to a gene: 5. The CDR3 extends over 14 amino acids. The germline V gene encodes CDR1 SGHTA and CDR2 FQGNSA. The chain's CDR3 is CASSFTGGRETQYF. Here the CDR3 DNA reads TGTGCCAGCAGCTTCACAGGGGGGCGGGAGACCCAGTACTTC.

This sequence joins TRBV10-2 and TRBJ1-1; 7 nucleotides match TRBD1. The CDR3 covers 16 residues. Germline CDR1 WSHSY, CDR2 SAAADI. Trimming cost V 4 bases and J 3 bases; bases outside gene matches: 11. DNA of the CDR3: TGCGCCAGCAGTGCTAGAGAGGGGGCGCGGGACACTGAAGCTTTCTTT. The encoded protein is CASSAREGARDTEAFF.

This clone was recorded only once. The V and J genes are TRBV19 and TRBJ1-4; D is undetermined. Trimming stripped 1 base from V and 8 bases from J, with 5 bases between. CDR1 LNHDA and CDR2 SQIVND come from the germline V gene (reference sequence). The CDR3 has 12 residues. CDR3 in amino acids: CASSIAVEKLFF. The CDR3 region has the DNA TGTGCCAGTAGTATAGCCGTGGAAAAACTGTTTTTT.

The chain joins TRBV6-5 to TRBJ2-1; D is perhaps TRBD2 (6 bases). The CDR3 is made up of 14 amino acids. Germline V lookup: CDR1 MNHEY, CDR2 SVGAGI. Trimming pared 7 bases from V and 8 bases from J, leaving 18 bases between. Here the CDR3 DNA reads TGTGCCAGCAACCGGGACTGGACGTCGTATGAGCAGTTCTTC. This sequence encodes CASNRDWTSYEQFF.

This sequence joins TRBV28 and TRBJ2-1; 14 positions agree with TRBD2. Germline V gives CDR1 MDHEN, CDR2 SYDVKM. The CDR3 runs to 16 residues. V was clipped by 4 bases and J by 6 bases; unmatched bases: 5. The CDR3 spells CASSSGTSGSFNEQFF. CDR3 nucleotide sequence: TGTGCCAGCAGTTCAGGGACTAGCGGGAGTTTCAATGAGCAGTTCTTC.

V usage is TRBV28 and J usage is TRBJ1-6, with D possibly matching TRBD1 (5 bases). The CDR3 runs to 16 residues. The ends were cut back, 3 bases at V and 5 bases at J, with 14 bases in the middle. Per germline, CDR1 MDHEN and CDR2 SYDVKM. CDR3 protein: CASSFSDSPHNSPLHF. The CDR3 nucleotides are TGTGCCAGCAGTTTCTCCGACAGCCCCCATAATTCACCCCTCCACTTT.

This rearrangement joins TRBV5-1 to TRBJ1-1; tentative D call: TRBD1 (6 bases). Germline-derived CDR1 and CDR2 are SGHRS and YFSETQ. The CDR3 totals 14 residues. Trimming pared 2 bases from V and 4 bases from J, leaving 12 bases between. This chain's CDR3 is CASSFSGDSTEAFF. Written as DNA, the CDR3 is TGCGCCAGCAGCTTCTCAGGGGATTCCACTGAAGCTTTCTTT.

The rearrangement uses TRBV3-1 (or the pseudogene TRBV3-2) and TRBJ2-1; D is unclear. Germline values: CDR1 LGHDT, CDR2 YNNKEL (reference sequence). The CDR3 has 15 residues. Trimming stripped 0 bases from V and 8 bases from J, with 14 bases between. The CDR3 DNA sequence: TGTGCCAGCAGCCAAGATCCCCGCAGTATGGATGAGCAGTTCTTC. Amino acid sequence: CASSQDPRSMDEQFF.

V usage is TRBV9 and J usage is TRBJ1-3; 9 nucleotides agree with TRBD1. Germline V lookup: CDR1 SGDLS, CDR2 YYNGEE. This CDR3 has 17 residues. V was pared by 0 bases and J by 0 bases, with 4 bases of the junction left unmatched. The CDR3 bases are TGTGCCAGCAGCGTAGTTCCGGGACAGGGCTCTGGAAACACCATATATTTT. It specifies CASSVVPGQGSGNTIYF.

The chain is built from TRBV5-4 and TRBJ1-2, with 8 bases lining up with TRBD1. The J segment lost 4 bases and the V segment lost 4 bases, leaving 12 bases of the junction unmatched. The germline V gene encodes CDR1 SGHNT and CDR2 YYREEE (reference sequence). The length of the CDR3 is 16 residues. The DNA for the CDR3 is TGTGCCAGCAGCCGGGAGGCAGGGGGCGCAGGCTATGGCTACACCTTC. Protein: CASSREAGGAGYGYTF.

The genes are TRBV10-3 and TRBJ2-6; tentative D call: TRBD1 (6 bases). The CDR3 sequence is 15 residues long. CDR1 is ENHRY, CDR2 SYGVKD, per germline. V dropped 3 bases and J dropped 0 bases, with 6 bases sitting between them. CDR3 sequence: CAISEGGSGANVLTF. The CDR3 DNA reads TGTGCCATCAGTGAAGGGGGCTCTGGGGCCAACGTCCTGACTTTC.

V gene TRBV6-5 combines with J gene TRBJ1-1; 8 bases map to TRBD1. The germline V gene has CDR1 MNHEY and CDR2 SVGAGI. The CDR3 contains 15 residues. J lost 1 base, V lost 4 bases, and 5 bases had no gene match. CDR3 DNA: TGTGCCAGCAGTTCCAGGGGGCGAGGGAACACTGAAGCTTTCTTT. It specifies CASSSRGRGNTEAFF.

The CDR3, as DNA: TGCGCCAGCAGCCAAGATCTACAGGCGAGCTCCTACGAGCAGTACTTC. Translation gives CASSQDLQASSYEQYF. The chain is built from TRBV4-3 and TRBJ2-7; tentative D call: TRBD1 (5 bases). This CDR3 spans 16 amino acids. From germline, CDR1 is LGHNA and CDR2 YSLEER. The ends were cut back, 0 bases at V and 0 bases at J, with 12 bases in the middle.

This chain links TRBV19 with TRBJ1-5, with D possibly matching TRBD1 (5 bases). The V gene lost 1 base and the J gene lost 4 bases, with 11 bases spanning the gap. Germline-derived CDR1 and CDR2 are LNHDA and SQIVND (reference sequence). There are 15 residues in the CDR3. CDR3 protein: CASSIGSQANQPQHF. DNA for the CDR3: TGTGCCAGTAGTATAGGTTCACAGGCAAATCAGCCCCAGCATTTT.

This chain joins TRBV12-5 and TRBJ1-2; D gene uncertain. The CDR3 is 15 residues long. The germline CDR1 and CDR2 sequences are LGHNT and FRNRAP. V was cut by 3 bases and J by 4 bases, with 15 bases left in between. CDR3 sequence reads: CASGFSAAGFYGYTF. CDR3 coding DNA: TGTGCTAGTGGTTTTTCGGCCGCCGGGTTCTATGGCTACACCTTC.

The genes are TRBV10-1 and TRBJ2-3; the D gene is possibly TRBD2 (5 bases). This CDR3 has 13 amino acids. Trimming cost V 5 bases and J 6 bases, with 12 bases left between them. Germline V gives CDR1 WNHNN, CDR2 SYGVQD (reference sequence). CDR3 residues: CASSSGWTDTQYF. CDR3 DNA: TGCGCCAGCAGTTCGGGGTGGACGGATACGCAGTATTTT.

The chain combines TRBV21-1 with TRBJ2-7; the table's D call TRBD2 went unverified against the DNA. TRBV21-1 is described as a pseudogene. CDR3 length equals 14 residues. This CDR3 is CASSGTSDNYEQYF. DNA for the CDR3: TGTGCCAGCAGCGGGACTAGCGACAACTACGAGCAGTACTTC.

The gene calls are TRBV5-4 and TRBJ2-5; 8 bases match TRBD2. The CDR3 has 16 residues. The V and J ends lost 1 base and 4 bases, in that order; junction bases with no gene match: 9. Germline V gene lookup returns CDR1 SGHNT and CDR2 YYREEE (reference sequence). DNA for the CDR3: TGTGCCAGCAGCTTGAACGATCAGGCGGGAGGAGAGACCCAGTACTTC. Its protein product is CASSLNDQAGGETQYF.

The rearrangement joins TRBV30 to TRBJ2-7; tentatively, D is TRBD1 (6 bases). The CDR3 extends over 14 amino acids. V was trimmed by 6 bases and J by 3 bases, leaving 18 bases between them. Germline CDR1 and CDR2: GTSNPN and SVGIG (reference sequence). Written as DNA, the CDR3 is TGTGCCTGCTACCCGCAGGACAGTATCTACGAGCAGTACTTC. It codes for CACYPQDSIYEQYF.

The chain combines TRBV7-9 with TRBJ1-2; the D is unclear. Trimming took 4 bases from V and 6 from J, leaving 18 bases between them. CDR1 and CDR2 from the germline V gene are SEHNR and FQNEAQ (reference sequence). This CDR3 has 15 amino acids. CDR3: CASSSFVPGIHGYTF. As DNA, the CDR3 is TGTGCCAGCAGCTCCTTCGTCCCGGGTATACATGGCTACACCTTC.